This T cell receptor (beta chain) was sequenced during a study of cytomegalovirus exposure and HLA in healthy donors. General study findings and limits: As a later analysis revealed, most CMV-associated TCR beta chains appeared HLA-restricted. In vitro testing confirmed a few CMV-associated chains as specific for CMV antigens. When analyzed later, a missense DCLRE1C variant was found to be linked to TCR beta V- and J-gene trimming.

PCR amplification relied on 60 Vbeta primers (plus 13 Jbeta primers). Only in-frame clones appear in the TCRdb table, and some are missing; sequencing was by immunoSEQ multiplex PCR. The table shows 150,000 to 200,000 clones, with over 60% occurring only once. The CDR3 contains 15 residues. Germline CDR1 reads MNHEY; CDR2 reads SMNVEV (reference sequence). V lost 3 bases, J lost 2 bases, and 11 bases lay in between. About this clone itself: Its specificity is unknown.

The clonotype originates from a middle-aged man in good health and CMV-seropositive. The sequenced sample consisted of PBMCs. The chain employs TRBV27 and TRBJ1-5, with D unclear. The CDR3 DNA reads TGTGCCAGCAGTTTTCGTGGAGGGCGCAATCAGCCCCAGCATTTT. Residues: CASSFRGGRNQPQHF.